These 32 T cell receptor beta chains came from one sample sequenced in a study of post-analysis software for immune sequencing data. Study-wide findings and caveats: Higher frequency in patients than in controls was seen for a handful of TRBV segments, with TRBV5-6, TRBV5-1 and TRBV20-1 among them.

Antigens for these TCRs are unknown. Carried by the TCR beta cDNA libraries were unique molecular identifiers. TCRdb reanalysed the PCR reads using MiXCR and keeps one entry per CDR3 protein. Counted here are fewer than 850,000 distinct CDR3 sequences, 25% to 30% occurring once; the ten biggest clones make up approximately 0.55%. The sample was blood. These receptors were collected from a girl aged 5 to 17 with multiple sclerosis.

The chain links TRBV7-2 to TRBJ1-2; 8 bases map to TRBD1. V was pared by 5 bases and J by 7 bases, with 9 bases of the junction left unmatched. The V gene's germline CDR1 is SGHTA and CDR2 FQGNSA. The CDR3 has 14 amino acids. The CDR3 sequence is CASSQRQGASGYTF. In DNA form, the CDR3 reads TGTGCCAGCAGCCAACGGCAGGGGGCGAGTGGCTACACCTTC.

V usage is TRBV6-5 and J usage is TRBJ2-1, with TRBD1 as a possible D gene (7 bases). V gave up 8 bases and J gave up 9 bases, with 17 bases separating them. This CDR3 contains 13 residues. Germline V gene sequence: CDR1 MNHEY, CDR2 SVGAGI. CDR3 nucleotide sequence: TGTGCCAGCCGCGCCAGGGGGGCGAGTGAGCAGTTCTTC. This sequence encodes CASRARGASEQFF.

This clonotype was detected only a few times. The rearrangement uses TRBV27 and TRBJ1-2; 10 bases are shared with TRBD1. Losses at the gene ends were 3 bases for V and 6 bases for J; bases not matched to a gene: 13. The CDR3 spans 17 residues. The germline V gene has CDR1 MNHEY and CDR2 SMNVEV (reference sequence). The CDR3 DNA sequence: TGTGCCAGCAGTTTGACAGGGGGCGAGGCTCTTTGGGATGGCTACACCTTC. Its translation is CASSLTGGEALWDGYTF.

The genes are TRBV7-2 and TRBJ2-5, with 7 bases matching TRBD2. TRBJ2-7 matches the DNA end more closely, so the J call is doubtful. Germline V gene lookup returns CDR1 SGHTA and CDR2 FQGNSA. The CDR3 contains 15 residues. CDR3 coding DNA: TGTGCCAGCAGCTCAGGAACCGGGACTAAGAACGAGCAGTACTTC. Translating gives CASSSGTGTKNEQYF.

In this sample, this clonotype turned up a few times. The J gene is TRBJ2-6, the V gene TRBV3-1, with a weak D call TRBD1 (6 bases). The CDR3 length is 15 residues. Between the trimmed V and J ends, which lost 3 bases and 4 bases, there was a span of 10 bases. The germline CDR1 and CDR2 sequences are LGHDT and YNNKEL (reference sequence). Here the CDR3 DNA reads TGTGCCAGCAGCCAGGGGGCAACAGGGGCCAACGTCCTGACTTTC. This codes for CASSQGATGANVLTF.

The chain carries TRBV6-6 and TRBJ2-3; 7 positions match TRBD2. Germline CDR1 reads MNHNY; CDR2 reads SVGAGI (reference sequence). There are 13 residues in the CDR3. The V gene end was trimmed by 6 bases and the J gene end by 10 bases; junction bases not matched to a gene: 10. For the CDR3, the DNA is TGTGCCAGCAGGACGGACCGCGGGGGACCGCAGTATTTT. Translating gives CASRTDRGGPQYF.

V is TRBV2 and J is TRBJ1-2, with 7 bases aligning to TRBD1. The CDR3 is 13 residues long. Germline assignment: CDR1 SNHLY and CDR2 FYNNEI. J gave up 5 bases and V 6 bases, and 6 bases lay outside the gene matches. CDR3 sequence reads: CASSLQQGYGYTF. CDR3 coding DNA: TGTGCCAGCAGCTTACAACAGGGGTATGGCTACACCTTC.

The chain recombines TRBV20-1 with TRBJ1-2; D ambiguous. CDR3 size: 11 residues. Deletions cut 7 bases from V and 4 bases from J, with 10 bases between. Germline V gene data show CDR1 as DFQATT and CDR2 as SNEGSKA (reference sequence). CDR3 amino acids: CSVYTFYGYTF. In DNA form, the CDR3 reads TGCAGTGTCTATACTTTCTATGGCTACACCTTC.

The J gene is TRBJ2-7, the V gene TRBV28, with D possibly TRBD1 on 7 matching bases. CDR3 length: 15 residues. The V gene's germline CDR1 is MDHEN and CDR2 SYDVKM. The ends were cut back, 5 bases at V and 1 base at J, with 15 bases in the middle. CDR3 bases: TGTGCCAGCAGTCGGGCAGGGGGGCAGTCCTACGAGCAGTACTTC. Translation: CASSRAGGQSYEQYF.

In its sample, this clonotype was seen a few times. V and J are TRBV28 and TRBJ2-2, with 8 bases aligning to TRBD1. The trim removed 5 bases at V and 5 bases at J, leaving 4 bases unmatched. CDR1 MDHEN and CDR2 SYDVKM come from the germline V gene. The CDR3 has 14 amino acids. CDR3 nucleotide sequence: TGTGCCAGCAGTCCCGGACAGGGTACCGGGGAGCTGTTTTTT. Encoded protein: CASSPGQGTGELFF.

The chain is built from TRBV3-1 and TRBJ2-5; 10 positions match TRBD1. CDR1 and CDR2 (germline): LGHDT, YNNKEL (reference sequence). The CDR3 covers 16 residues. J lost 1 base, V lost 4 bases, and 6 bases had no gene match. In DNA, the CDR3 is TGTGCCAGCAGCCCCCTCGGACAGGGGGGCCAAGAGACCCAGTACTTC. It translates to CASSPLGQGGQETQYF.

The gene calls are TRBV19 and TRBJ2-5; maybe TRBD1 (5 bases). CDR3 size: 12 residues. Trimming took off 5 bases at V and 5 bases at J, with 9 bases between the two ends. Germline V CDR1 and CDR2: LNHDA, SQIVND (reference sequence). For the CDR3, the DNA is TGTGCCAGTAGTCAAGGGGCTGAGACCCAGTACTTC. Amino acid sequence: CASSQGAETQYF.

The chain is built from TRBV5-6 and TRBJ2-3, with 7 nucleotides matching TRBD1. V was clipped by 5 bases and J by 4 bases; unmatched bases: 13. The CDR3 totals 16 residues. CDR1 and CDR2 (germline): SGHDT, YYEEEE. CDR3 sequence: CASRPRGRGQADTQYF. DNA of the CDR3: TGTGCCAGCAGACCTAGGGGCCGCGGACAGGCAGATACGCAGTATTTT.

This chain's CDR3 is CASSYGRGGRNEQFF. The CDR3 DNA is TGTGCCAGCAGTTACGGGAGGGGGGGCAGGAATGAGCAGTTCTTC. This rearrangement joins TRBV6-5 to TRBJ2-1, with D possibly TRBD2 on 7 matching bases. In germline, CDR1 is MNHEY, CDR2 SVGAGI. The length of the CDR3 is 15 residues. V lost 2 bases, J lost 7 bases, and 15 bases lay in between.

This clonotype showed up just a few times. The J gene is TRBJ2-7, the V gene TRBV29-1; 8 bases map to TRBD1. The CDR3 runs 13 residues. Germline CDR1 reads SQVTM; CDR2 reads ANQGSEA. J gave up 0 bases and V 3 bases, and 1 base lay outside the gene matches. CDR3 in amino acids: CSVEDRDSYEQYF. CDR3 DNA: TGCAGCGTTGAGGACAGGGACTCCTACGAGCAGTACTTC.

The rearrangement joins TRBV18 to TRBJ2-7; TRBD2 agrees at 7 bases. The J call may be wrong; the DNA end is better matched by TRBJ2-5. This CDR3 has 18 amino acids. The V gene's germline CDR1 is KGHSH and CDR2 LQKENI. The CDR3 bases are TGTGCCAGCTCACCCCAGGGAATACTAGCGTCCCCCGGGGAGACCCAGTACTTC. Translation gives CASSPQGILASPGETQYF.

The rearrangement uses TRBV20-1 and TRBJ2-5; TRBD2 matches at 14 bases. Germline V lookup: CDR1 DFQATT, CDR2 SNEGSKA (reference sequence). The CDR3 runs to 14 residues. V was clipped by 2 bases and J by 13 bases; unmatched bases: 9. The CDR3 protein is CSARHPGLAGVAYF. CDR3 DNA sequence: TGCAGTGCTAGACACCCGGGACTAGCGGGAGTGGCGTACTTC.

The J gene is TRBJ2-3, the V gene TRBV11-2, with TRBD1 as a possible D gene (6 bases). Germline loops: CDR1 SGHAT, CDR2 FQNNGV. V lost 0 bases and J 4 bases, leaving 11 bases between the germline ends. There are 15 residues in the CDR3. Here the CDR3 reads CASSLEGGFADTQYF. In nucleotides, the CDR3 is TGTGCCAGCAGCTTAGAAGGGGGATTCGCAGATACGCAGTATTTT.

The genes are TRBV20-1 and TRBJ1-1, with a weak D call TRBD1 (5 bases). From germline, CDR1 is DFQATT and CDR2 SNEGSKA (reference sequence). CDR3 length equals 12 residues. V gave up 7 bases and J gave up 5 bases, with 14 bases separating them. CDR3 region: CSVPTGWTEAFF. For the CDR3, the DNA is TGCAGTGTTCCAACAGGTTGGACTGAAGCTTTCTTT.

This clonotype was found many times. V usage is TRBV7-9 and J usage is TRBJ2-1; D perhaps matches TRBD2 (5 bases). Germline values: CDR1 SEHNR, CDR2 FQNEAQ (reference sequence). Trimming stripped 7 bases from V and 5 bases from J, with 15 bases between. The CDR3 contains 14 residues. The CDR3 region has the DNA TGTGCCAGCATCCCCCTAGGGAGAGACAATGAGCAGTTCTTC. Its translation: CASIPLGRDNEQFF.

This clonotype has only one observation. The J gene is TRBJ2-2, the V gene TRBV6-5; D gene unclear. In germline, CDR1 is MNHEY, CDR2 SVGAGI. This CDR3 has 18 residues. Trimming took 0 bases from V and 0 from J, leaving 14 bases between them. The CDR3 loop is CASSYSAHHSANTGELFF. DNA of the CDR3: TGTGCCAGCAGTTACTCTGCGCATCACTCGGCGAACACCGGGGAGCTGTTTTTT.

This clonotype appeared once. The V call is TRBV20-1, the J call TRBJ2-3; tentatively, D is TRBD1 or TRBD2 (7 bases each). The ends were cut back, 3 bases at V and 2 bases at J, with 21 bases in the middle. The CDR3 is 17 amino acids. The germline gives CDR1 DFQATT, CDR2 SNEGSKA (reference sequence). The CDR3 protein is CSARSGGLTGITDTQYF. The DNA of the CDR3 is TGCAGTGCTAGGTCGGGAGGCTTGACAGGGATCACAGATACGCAGTATTTT.

The V gene is TRBV29-1, the J gene TRBJ2-7; maybe TRBD2 (5 bases). This CDR3 is 11 amino acids long. The V and J ends lost 7 bases and 4 bases respectively, with 11 bases between them. Per germline, CDR1 SQVTM and CDR2 ANQGSEA. CDR3 protein: CSALGAYEQYF. The CDR3 DNA reads as TGCAGCGCCTTGGGAGCTTACGAGCAGTACTTC.

V and J are TRBV10-3 and TRBJ2-5, with a weak D call TRBD1 (6 bases). Germline V gene data show CDR1 as ENHRY and CDR2 as SYGVKD. The length of the CDR3 is 16 residues. V dropped 2 bases and J dropped 0 bases, with 13 bases sitting between them. This CDR3 is CAISEPRTDYQETQYF. For the CDR3, the DNA is TGTGCCATCAGTGAGCCGAGGACAGATTACCAAGAGACCCAGTACTTC.

In its sample, this clonotype was seen a few times. The genes are TRBV6-6 and TRBJ2-7; TRBD2 agrees at 8 bases. CDR3 length equals 15 residues. The V and J ends lost 6 bases and 6 bases, in that order; junction bases with no gene match: 13. Germline CDR1 reads MNHNY; CDR2 reads SVGAGI (reference sequence). The CDR3 bases are TGTGCCAGCAGCCAACCGGGACTAGATCGACCCGAGCAGTACTTC. Amino acid sequence: CASSQPGLDRPEQYF.

V is TRBV11-2 and J is TRBJ1-2; TRBD1 is a possible D gene (5 bases). CDR3 length: 16 residues. In germline, CDR1 is SGHAT, CDR2 FQNNGV. The germline V and J ends were trimmed by 0 bases and 2 bases, with 13 bases remaining between them. The CDR3 is CASSLDRGGSNYGYTF. DNA for the CDR3: TGTGCCAGCAGCTTAGATCGTGGGGGGAGCAACTATGGCTACACCTTC.

A few counts support this clonotype. This sequence joins TRBV27 and TRBJ2-5; 11 positions agree with TRBD2. The last part of the DNA fits TRBJ2-7 better; the J call may be wrong. The CDR3 contains 14 residues. From germline, CDR1 is MNHEY and CDR2 SMNVEV (reference sequence). The CDR3: CASGLTSGTHEQYF. CDR3 coding DNA: TGTGCCAGCGGGCTGACTAGCGGGACCCACGAGCAGTACTTC.

This clonotype showed up just a few times. The gene calls are TRBV12-3 or TRBV12-4 and TRBJ1-2, with D hard to call. The CDR3 spans 12 residues. Trimming took 6 bases from V and 5 from J, leaving 10 bases between them. CDR3 bases: TGTGCCAGCAGCAAGAGCGTTTATGGCTACACCTTC. Encoded protein: CASSKSVYGYTF.

This clonotype occurred a few times. The chain combines TRBV6-2 or TRBV6-3 with TRBJ2-7, with a weak D call TRBD2 (6 bases). The CDR3 covers 15 residues. Trimming shortened V by 2 bases and J by 5 bases, and 16 bases separated the two germline ends. Germline CDR1 and CDR2: MNHEY and SVGEGT. The CDR3 region has the DNA TGTGCCAGCAGTTACGCGGGGCAACATTCGGACGAGCAGTACTTC. This encodes CASSYAGQHSDEQYF.

A remark on this clonotype: A single base separates this from a much larger clone, so it may be a read error. Written as DNA, the CDR3 is TGCGCCAGCAGCTTGCCCCGGGGGACGGAACAGCCCTACGAGCAGTACTTC. It specifies CASSLPRGTEQPYEQYF. This chain links TRBV5-1 with TRBJ2-7; D perhaps matches TRBD2 (6 bases). Germline V CDR1 and CDR2: SGHRS, YFSETQ. This CDR3 region has 17 residues. Trimming pared 1 base from V and 2 bases from J, leaving 19 bases between.

This clonotype occurred a few times. The CDR3 DNA reads as TGCGCCAGCAGCTTTGGGACATCTTCCTACGAGCAGTACTTC. This sequence encodes CASSFGTSSYEQYF. The V and J genes are TRBV5-1 and TRBJ2-7, with TRBD1 as a possible D gene (6 bases). Trimming left V 2 bases short and J 1 base short, with 10 bases between. The CDR3 runs to 14 residues. Germline V gives CDR1 SGHRS, CDR2 YFSETQ.

This clonotype was counted a few times. The chain couples TRBV20-1 to TRBJ2-7; D is undetermined. V was clipped by 2 bases and J by 6 bases, with 14 bases between them. This CDR3 spans 13 amino acids. CDR1 is DFQATT and CDR2 is SNEGSKA in the germline V gene (reference sequence). The CDR3 sequence: CSARLGLRREQYF. CDR3 in DNA: TGCAGTGCTAGATTGGGGTTGCGGCGCGAGCAGTACTTC.